The 23 T cell receptor beta chains in this list originate from one sample, sequenced in a study of blood T cell repertoires in COVID-19. The table came from immunoSEQ multiplex PCR; TCRdb's copy has only in-frame clones and leaves some out. The repertoire consists of around 180,000 clones, with around 85% occurring once and the leading ten covering under 3.5%. The source material was peripheral blood. The receptors stem from a man aged 55 to 70 with acute or convalescent COVID-19.

This chain uses TRBV5-4 with TRBJ2-2, with D perhaps matching TRBD1 (6 bases). Germline assignment: CDR1 SGHNT and CDR2 YYREEE (reference sequence). The CDR3 has 15 amino acids. V lost 0 bases and J 4 bases, leaving 10 bases between the germline ends. The CDR3, as DNA: TGTGCCAGCAGCTTGGGGTCAGGGGCCACCGGGGAGCTGTTTTTT. This sequence encodes CASSLGSGATGELFF. Combining the CDR3 with reference TRBV5-4 and TRBJ2-2 gives the whole variable domain ETGVTQSPTHLIKTRGQQVTLRCSSQSGHNTVSWYQQALGQGPQFIFQYYREEENGRGNFPPRFSGLQFPNYSSELNVNALELDDSALYLCASSLGSGATGELFFGEGSRLTVL.

The genes are TRBV21-1 and TRBJ2-2; the D segment call TRBD1 is taken from the table without a DNA check. TRBV21-1 is recorded as a pseudogene. The CDR3 loop spans 14 amino acids. Here the CDR3 DNA reads TGTGCCAGCAGCAAATCCACAGGGAAAGGGGAGCTGTTTTTT. Translated, it gives CASSKSTGKGELFF.

This clone was found a few times. The same CDR3 also results from other DNA sequences found in this sample. The chain couples TRBV4-1 to TRBJ1-4; possibly TRBD1 for D (6 bases). Looked up from germline, CDR1 is MGHRA and CDR2 is YSYEKL. The CDR3 length is 14 residues. V was shortened by 4 bases and J by 8 bases, with 14 bases between the two germline ends. The CDR3 loop reads CASSPGGAGEKLFF. CDR3 sequence (DNA): TGCGCCAGCAGCCCCGGGGGGGCCGGAGAAAAACTGTTTTTT.

The genes are TRBV7-3 and TRBJ2-1; 9 nucleotides match TRBD2. V trimming: 3 bases; J trimming: 2 bases; junction bases outside the gene matches: 2. Looked up from germline, CDR1 is SGHTA and CDR2 is FQGTGA. This CDR3 comprises 15 residues. CDR3 coding DNA: TGTGCCAGCAGCTTCATAGCGGGAGCCTACAATGAGCAGTTCTTC. It translates to CASSFIAGAYNEQFF.

The rearrangement uses TRBV25-1 and TRBJ1-3, with 7 nucleotides matching TRBD1. V gave up 2 bases and J gave up 0 bases; unmatched junction bases: 4. The CDR3 is 16 amino acids. Per germline, CDR1 MGHDK and CDR2 SYGVNS. The CDR3 sequence: CASSERGLNSGNTIYF. For the CDR3, the DNA is TGTGCCAGCAGTGAAAGGGGGCTGAACTCTGGAAACACCATATATTTT.

This rearrangement joins TRBV9 to TRBJ1-4, with no clear D. The CDR3 sequence is 16 residues long. V was clipped by 4 bases and J by 0 bases, with 13 bases between them. Germline lookup yields CDR1 SGDLS and CDR2 YYNGEE. DNA of the CDR3: TGTGCCAGCAGCACCGGGGTGGGAGCAACTAATGAAAAACTGTTTTTT. This translates into CASSTGVGATNEKLFF. The variable domain in full, with the rest retrieved from reference TRBV9 and TRBJ1-4, is DSGVTQTPKHLITATGQRVTLRCSPRSGDLSVYWYQQSLDQGLQFLIQYYNGEERAKGNILERFSAQQFPDLHSELNLSSLELGDSALYFCASSTGVGATNEKLFFGSGTQLSVL.

The chain employs TRBV6-5 and TRBJ1-3, with a possible D match to TRBD1 (6 bases). This CDR3 comprises 13 residues. The germline V and J ends were trimmed by 8 bases and 7 bases, with 15 bases remaining between them. The germline V gene encodes CDR1 MNHEY and CDR2 SVGAGI. The CDR3 nucleotides are TGTGCCAGCCAACGCCAGGACAGTAACACCATATATTTT. It translates to CASQRQDSNTIYF.

This chain uses TRBV14 with TRBJ2-5, with 9 bases aligning to TRBD1. The CDR3 is made up of 16 amino acids. Germline V gene lookup returns CDR1 SGHDN and CDR2 FVKESK. The ends lost 3 bases at V and 2 bases at J; junction bases unmatched: 7. CDR3 DNA: TGTGCCAGCAGCCAGACAGGGGGAAAGAAACAAGAGACCCAGTACTTC. Residues: CASSQTGGKKQETQYF.

The CDR3 is CASSLTLFNEQFF. CDR3 in DNA: TGTGCCAGCAGCTTAACCCTGTTCAATGAGCAGTTCTTC. This sequence joins TRBV7-3 and TRBJ2-1; unclear D gene. Trimming pared 0 bases from V and 6 bases from J, leaving 6 bases between. Looked up from germline, CDR1 is SGHTA and CDR2 is FQGTGA. The CDR3 totals 13 residues.

A remark on this clone: Different DNA sequences within this sample yield the same CDR3. V gene TRBV9 combines with J gene TRBJ2-3, with 7 bases matching TRBD2. The CDR3 is made up of 15 amino acids. The V gene end was trimmed by 0 bases and the J gene end by 3 bases; junction bases not matched to a gene: 4. Germline values: CDR1 SGDLS, CDR2 YYNGEE. CDR3 nucleotide sequence: TGTGCCAGCAGCGTAGCCGGCGGGAGAACAGATACGCAGTATTTT. It translates to CASSVAGGRTDTQYF.

The chain carries TRBV2 and TRBJ1-5, with D hard to call. Trimming removed 2 bases at V and 1 base at J, with 9 bases between. The CDR3 runs 15 residues. Per the germline V gene, CDR1 is SNHLY and CDR2 is FYNNEI. The CDR3 here is CASSEQLSSNQPQHF. The DNA of the CDR3 is TGTGCCAGCAGTGAACAACTTTCCAGCAATCAGCCCCAGCATTTT.

The V and J genes are TRBV7-6 and TRBJ2-1, with D possibly TRBD2 on 5 matching bases. Germline V gene sequence: CDR1 SGHVS, CDR2 FNYEAQ. Trimming took 5 bases from V and 0 from J, leaving 11 bases between them. This CDR3 spans 15 amino acids. CDR3 residues: CASSLTGFSYNEQFF. CDR3 nucleotides: TGTGCCAGCAGCCTAACGGGGTTCTCCTACAATGAGCAGTTCTTC.

V gene TRBV5-4 combines with J gene TRBJ2-6; 8 bases align to TRBD1. The CDR3 totals 14 residues. Looked up from germline, CDR1 is SGHNT and CDR2 is YYREEE (reference sequence). Germline trimming cut 4 bases from V and 4 bases from J; bases unmatched to any gene: 1. As DNA, the CDR3 is TGTGCCAGCAGCCGACAGGGGGGGGCCAACGTCCTGACTTTC. Residues: CASSRQGGANVLTF.

The V gene is TRBV5-1, the J gene TRBJ1-2; D unresolved. This CDR3 is built from 14 residues. The germline CDR1 and CDR2 sequences are SGHRS and YFSETQ. V was shortened by 0 bases and J by 2 bases, with 8 bases between the two germline ends. CDR3 residues: CASSLALRNYGYTF. The DNA of the CDR3 is TGCGCCAGCAGCTTGGCTCTCAGGAACTATGGCTACACCTTC.

The gene calls are TRBV28 and TRBJ2-3, with 8 bases matching TRBD2. CDR1 MDHEN and CDR2 SYDVKM come from the germline V gene. The CDR3 has 15 residues. V dropped 3 bases and J dropped 4; count of bases not matched to a gene: 6. CDR3 residues: CASSFSGRGSDTQYF. As DNA, the CDR3 is TGTGCCAGCAGTTTCTCCGGGAGGGGGTCAGATACGCAGTATTTT.

V usage is TRBV7-2 and J usage is TRBJ1-5; D might be TRBD1 (6 bases). The CDR3 consists of 14 residues. Germline assignment: CDR1 SGHTA and CDR2 FQGNSA. The V end was cut by 5 bases, the J end by 5 bases, with 13 bases between. CDR3 region: CASSPDRRYQPQHF. The CDR3 DNA follows: TGTGCCAGCAGCCCTGACAGGAGATATCAGCCCCAGCATTTT. Drawing the rest from reference TRBV7-2 and TRBJ1-5, the complete variable domain is GAGVSQSPSNKVTEKGKDVELRCDPISGHTALYWYRQSLGQGLEFLIYFQGNSAPDKSGLPSDRFSAERTGGSVSTLTIQRTQQEDSAVYLCASSPDRRYQPQHFGDGTRLSIL.

The rearrangement links TRBV15 to TRBJ1-4; no definite D call. The V end lost 1 base, the J end lost 5 bases, and 8 bases lay between the germline ends. CDR3 length: 14 residues. Per germline, CDR1 LNHNV and CDR2 YYDKDF (reference sequence). CDR3 sequence (DNA): TGTGCCACCAGCAGAGGAAATAGAAATGAAAAACTGTTTTTT. It yields the protein CATSRGNRNEKLFF.

This clone appeared once. The chain has TRBV4-2 and TRBJ1-3, with a possible D match to TRBD1 (6 bases). Trimming pared 1 base from V and 0 bases from J, leaving 16 bases between. Germline V gives CDR1 LGHNA, CDR2 YNFKEQ. The CDR3 is made up of 18 amino acids. The CDR3: CASSQVLVDSSSGNTIYF. CDR3 nucleotides: TGTGCCAGCAGCCAAGTTTTGGTGGACAGCAGCTCTGGAAACACCATATATTTT.

V is TRBV11-3 and J is TRBJ2-3; 7 bases agree with TRBD2. This CDR3 is 14 amino acids long. Germline CDR1 SGHNT, CDR2 YENEEA. V lost 6 bases, J lost 3 bases, and 6 bases stayed unmatched. In DNA form, the CDR3 reads TGTGCCAGCAGTCCTAGCGGAGGGACAGATACGCAGTATTTT. This gives the protein CASSPSGGTDTQYF.

The chain couples TRBV27 to TRBJ1-1; 8 nucleotides align to TRBD1. The CDR3 sequence is 15 residues long. The V gene end was trimmed by 5 bases and the J gene end by 0 bases; junction bases not matched to a gene: 5. The V gene's germline CDR1 is MNHEY and CDR2 SMNVEV (reference sequence). CDR3 amino acids: CASSPTGGVNTEAFF. CDR3 in DNA: TGTGCCAGCAGTCCCACAGGGGGGGTGAACACTGAAGCTTTCTTT.

V gene TRBV4-3 combines with J gene TRBJ2-3; 10 bases are shared with TRBD2. Germline assignment: CDR1 LGHNA and CDR2 YSLEER. V trimming: 1 base; J trimming: 4 bases; junction bases outside the gene matches: 5. The length of the CDR3 is 16 residues. The DNA of the CDR3 is TGCGCCAGCAGCCAAGTACTAGCGGGAAACCCAGATACGCAGTATTTT. Its protein is CASSQVLAGNPDTQYF.

This sequence joins TRBV28 and TRBJ2-7; TRBD2 is a possible D gene (7 bases). With 8 bases removed from V and 2 bases from J, the gap between germline ends came to 16 bases. This CDR3 has 14 amino acids. Per the germline V gene, CDR1 is MDHEN and CDR2 is SYDVKM. CDR3 DNA: TGTGCCAGCGGGGGGGCCATATCTCCCTACGAGCAGTACTTC. Amino acid sequence: CASGGAISPYEQYF.

The V gene is TRBV19, the J gene TRBJ1-1; 7 bases fit TRBD1. The CDR3 consists of 13 residues. Germline trimming cut 7 bases from V and 5 bases from J; bases unmatched to any gene: 7. Germline CDR1 reads LNHDA; CDR2 reads SQIVND (reference sequence). The CDR3 region is CASTFRQGTEAFF. CDR3 DNA: TGTGCCAGTACTTTTAGACAGGGTACTGAAGCTTTCTTT.